What follows are 26 T cell receptor beta chains derived from one specimen sequenced in a study of a mutant IDH1 vaccine in newly diagnosed glioma (dated by TCRdb to the early 2020s). Libraries were built with the immunoSEQ multiplex PCR assay. As stored in TCRdb, this immuneACCESS dataset retains in-frame rearrangements with V and J assigned. A fraction of the clones does not appear; measured against another copy, unresolved V genes explain less than half of the discrepancy, and the remainder lacks a known reason. The sample has 60,000 or so clones on record, more than 75% of them singletons. About 4% of the sample lies in the top ten. The time point label corresponds to: week 23, last vaccination. Every vaccine dose consisted of 300 ug of a 20-mer mutant IDH1 peptide in Montanide, administered subcutaneously together with topical imiquimod. The antigens these receptors bind are not known. The material was PBMCs, obtained from a glioma patient whose treatment included an IDH1 peptide vaccine. The source is a young man with glioma.

The rearrangement joins TRBV29-1 to TRBJ2-7; D possibly matches TRBD1 or TRBD2 (6 bases each). Germline lookup yields CDR1 SQVTM and CDR2 ANQGSEA. This CDR3 has 17 residues. The V and J ends lost 2 bases and 3 bases respectively, with 23 bases between them. The CDR3 protein is CSVELTRGLQSGYEQYF. The DNA of the CDR3 is TGCAGCGTTGAACTCACCAGGGGACTCCAGTCTGGCTACGAGCAGTACTTC.

This chain uses TRBV6-1 with TRBJ1-5; D gene uncertain. V lost 5 bases and J lost 0, with 5 bases in between. The CDR3 spans 13 residues. Germline loops: CDR1 MNHNS, CDR2 SASEGT. CDR3 sequence: CASSSNSNQPQHF. CDR3 DNA: TGTGCCAGCAGTTCGAATAGCAATCAGCCCCAGCATTTT.

This clone was detected a few times. Other DNA sequences in the same sample also yield this CDR3. The genes are TRBV7-9 and TRBJ1-1; D is unresolved. CDR1 SEHNR and CDR2 FQNEAQ come from the germline V gene (reference sequence). The CDR3 is 13 amino acids. The V gene lost 3 bases and the J gene lost 1 base, with 6 bases spanning the gap. CDR3 sequence reads: CASSFQGNTEAFF. The CDR3 DNA follows: TGTGCCAGCAGCTTTCAAGGGAACACTGAAGCTTTCTTT.

The chain uses TRBV19 and TRBJ1-5; D unresolved. Germline V lookup: CDR1 LNHDA, CDR2 SQIVND (reference sequence). The V gene lost 6 bases and the J gene lost 2 bases, with 11 bases spanning the gap. The CDR3 totals 14 residues. The CDR3 loop reads CASSLKQGNQPQHF. The CDR3 nucleotides read TGTGCCAGTAGCCTCAAGCAGGGCAATCAGCCCCAGCATTTT.

The CDR3, as DNA: TGTGCCACCAGCAGAGCCGGGGGGACTGGGGAGACCCAGTACTTC. Its translation is CATSRAGGTGETQYF. The chain uses TRBV15 and TRBJ2-5; 7 positions match TRBD2. Germline V gene sequence: CDR1 LNHNV, CDR2 YYDKDF (reference sequence). The CDR3 runs 15 residues. Losses at the gene ends were 1 base for V and 5 bases for J; bases not matched to a gene: 7.

This clone has only one observation. This chain joins TRBV7-9 and TRBJ2-1; TRBD1 aligns across 7 bases. The CDR3 sequence is 15 residues long. CDR1 is SEHNR, CDR2 FQNEAQ, per germline (reference sequence). V dropped 5 bases and J dropped 0; count of bases not matched to a gene: 4. The chain's CDR3 is CASSLRDSSYNEQFF. CDR3 in DNA: TGTGCCAGCAGCCTTCGGGACAGCTCCTACAATGAGCAGTTCTTC.

This clone was counted once. V and J are TRBV11-2 and TRBJ2-7; TRBD1 agrees at 7 bases. V trimming: 4 bases; J trimming: 12 bases; junction bases outside the gene matches: 9. Germline lookup yields CDR1 SGHAT and CDR2 FQNNGV. CDR3 length: 12 amino acids. The CDR3 DNA reads as TGTGCCAGCAGCTCCAACTCACAGGGGAGGTACTTC. Translation gives CASSSNSQGRYF.

The CDR3 DNA sequence: TGTGCCAGCAGCTTGGATGGTTTCAGAACCTACGAGCAGTACTTC. The encoded protein is CASSLDGFRTYEQYF. This rearrangement joins TRBV5-6 to TRBJ2-7, with D unclear. This CDR3 comprises 15 residues. CDR1 SGHDT and CDR2 YYEEEE come from the germline V gene. V lost 0 bases and J lost 2, with 12 bases in between.

The genes are TRBV28 and TRBJ1-6, with a possible D match to TRBD1 (5 bases). CDR1 and CDR2 from the germline V gene are MDHEN and SYDVKM. V lost 2 bases to trimming and J lost 0 bases, with 14 bases between them. The CDR3 is 18 amino acids. The CDR3 is CASSLGGYGSSYNSPLHF. CDR3 sequence (DNA): TGTGCCAGCAGTTTAGGGGGGTACGGTAGCTCCTATAATTCACCCCTCCACTTT.

The chain has TRBV30 and TRBJ2-5; TRBD2 might be the D (6 bases). V lost 3 bases to trimming and J lost 2 bases, with 10 bases between them. The CDR3 contains 13 residues. Germline V gene sequence: CDR1 GTSNPN, CDR2 SVGIG (reference sequence). CDR3 protein: CAWRRRGQETQYF. CDR3 DNA: TGTGCCTGGAGACGTCGGGGGCAAGAGACCCAGTACTTC.

J is TRBJ2-2 and V is TRBV5-4, with D possibly matching TRBD2 (6 bases). The CDR3 sequence is 14 residues long. Germline loops: CDR1 SGHNT, CDR2 YYREEE (reference sequence). Trimming removed 6 bases at V and 2 bases at J, with 11 bases between. The CDR3 DNA follows: TGTGCCAGCACGGACGGGGGTAACACCGGGGAGCTGTTTTTT. It specifies CASTDGGNTGELFF.

The rearrangement links TRBV11-2 to TRBJ1-1; D gene unclear. In germline, CDR1 is SGHAT, CDR2 FQNNGV. V lost 11 bases to trimming and J lost 1 base, with 26 bases between them. The CDR3 loop spans 17 amino acids. The CDR3 loop is CAQSLFTHLKGNTEAFF. CDR3 bases: TGTGCCCAAAGCCTCTTTACGCACCTAAAAGGGAACACTGAAGCTTTCTTT.

This clone was seen a few times. The chain joins TRBV14 to TRBJ1-1; D ambiguous. CDR3 length: 14 residues. V was shortened by 4 bases and J by 3 bases, with 12 bases between the two germline ends. CDR1 and CDR2 (germline): SGHDN, FVKESK. CDR3 amino acids: CASSLNDWDTEAFF. For the CDR3, the DNA is TGTGCCAGCAGCCTGAACGATTGGGACACTGAAGCTTTCTTT.

V usage is TRBV5-5 and J usage is TRBJ1-4; D may be TRBD1 (5 bases). The V and J ends lost 2 bases and 11 bases respectively, with 19 bases between them. CDR1 is SGHKS and CDR2 is YYEKEE in the germline V gene (reference sequence). The CDR3 extends over 15 amino acids. The CDR3 sequence is CASSFLKLGTVKLFF. CDR3 nucleotides: TGTGCCAGCAGCTTTCTGAAATTAGGGACGGTGAAACTGTTTTTT.

The rearrangement joins TRBV5-1 to TRBJ1-6; 9 bases match TRBD1. CDR1 and CDR2 (germline): SGHRS, YFSETQ. The CDR3 has 15 residues. Trimming at V came to 0 bases and at J to 10 bases, leaving 5 bases not matched to a gene. The CDR3 coding sequence is TGCGCCAGCAGCTTGGTGGGACAGGGTAGGTCACCCCTCCACTTT. This encodes CASSLVGQGRSPLHF. Looking up the rest from reference TRBV5-1 and TRBJ1-6 gives the full variable domain: KAGVTQTPRYLIKTRGQQVTLSCSPISGHRSVSWYQQTPGQGLQFLFEYFSETQRNKGNFPGRFSGRQFSNSRSEMNVSTLELGDSALYLCASSLVGQGRSPLHFGNGTRLTVT.

This chain connects TRBV11-2 to TRBJ2-2; 7 bases are a match to TRBD1. CDR3 length: 16 residues. The V and J ends lost 5 bases and 1 base, in that order; junction bases with no gene match: 7. Germline loops: CDR1 SGHAT, CDR2 FQNNGV. In DNA, the CDR3 is TGTGCCAGCAGCCGACAGGGTACCGGGAACACCGGGGAGCTGTTTTTT. Amino acids: CASSRQGTGNTGELFF.

This chain joins TRBV6-6 and TRBJ2-7; no firm D call. The V gene's germline CDR1 is MNHNY and CDR2 SVGAGI (reference sequence). CDR3 size: 16 residues. Trimming left V 0 bases short and J 3 bases short, with 15 bases between. The CDR3 nucleotides are TGTGCCAGCAGTTACTCACAAACTACCTCCCACTACGAGCAGTACTTC. This codes for CASSYSQTTSHYEQYF.

This clone has a handful of counts. The V call is TRBV13, the J call TRBJ2-1; the D gene could be TRBD1 or TRBD2 (6 bases each). The germline V and J ends were trimmed by 4 bases and 0 bases, with 16 bases remaining between them. This CDR3 comprises 17 residues. CDR1 and CDR2 from the germline V gene are PRHDT and FYEKMQ (reference sequence). CDR3 amino acids: CASSSQGGFGSYNEQFF. In nucleotides, the CDR3 is TGTGCCAGCAGCTCACAAGGGGGGTTTGGCTCCTACAATGAGCAGTTCTTC. Full variable domain (rest looked up from reference TRBV13 and TRBJ2-1): AAGVIQSPRHLIKEKRETATLKCYPIPRHDTVYWYQQGPGQDPQFLISFYEKMQSDKGSIPDRFSAQQFSDYHSELNMSSLELGDSALYFCASSSQGGFGSYNEQFFGPGTRLTVL.

The count of this clone is one. V is TRBV7-9 and J is TRBJ1-6; D is unclear. V was cut by 10 bases and J by 5 bases, with 12 bases left in between. CDR1 is SEHNR, CDR2 FQNEAQ, per germline (reference sequence). This CDR3 has 13 residues. The CDR3 spells CATSGVHNSPLHF. For the CDR3, the DNA is TGTGCCACCTCGGGAGTTCATAATTCACCCCTCCACTTT.

This clone was detected once. Other nucleotide sequences from this sample produce the same CDR3. The chain combines TRBV15 with TRBJ1-5; D perhaps matches TRBD1 (6 bases). The germline V gene encodes CDR1 LNHNV and CDR2 YYDKDF (reference sequence). Trimming pared 1 base from V and 2 bases from J, leaving 12 bases between. The CDR3 extends over 16 amino acids. The CDR3 nucleotides are TGTGCCACCAGCAGAGGTACGGGGGGCCGCAATCAGCCCCAGCATTTT. Translated: CATSRGTGGRNQPQHF.

The chain uses TRBV11-2 and TRBJ2-5; no definite D call. CDR3 size: 13 residues. With 4 bases removed from V and 1 base from J, the gap between germline ends came to 7 bases. The germline V gene encodes CDR1 SGHAT and CDR2 FQNNGV. The CDR3 reads CASSSWAQETQYF. For the CDR3, the DNA is TGTGCCAGCAGCTCGTGGGCCCAAGAGACCCAGTACTTC.

The sample holds a few counts of this clone. This chain links TRBV19 with TRBJ1-2, with D hard to call. V was pared by 5 bases and J by 4 bases, with 17 bases between. The germline V gene has CDR1 LNHDA and CDR2 SQIVND (reference sequence). The CDR3 contains 15 residues. The CDR3 region is CASSPYGSPGYGYTF. CDR3 DNA: TGTGCCAGTAGTCCTTATGGATCCCCGGGCTATGGCTACACCTTC.

This chain uses TRBV7-9 with TRBJ2-4, with 7 bases fitting TRBD1. CDR1 is SEHNR and CDR2 is FQNEAQ in the germline V gene (reference sequence). With V trimmed by 5 bases and J by 6 bases, 4 bases remained unmatched. The CDR3 is made up of 13 amino acids. In nucleotides, the CDR3 is TGTGCCAGCAGCCCCGGACAGGCAAACATTCAGTACTTC. Its translation is CASSPGQANIQYF. Variable domain in full (rest from reference TRBV7-9 and TRBJ2-4): DTGVSQNPRHKITKRGQNVTFRCDPISEHNRLYWYRQTLGQGPEFLTYFQNEAQLEKSRLLSDRFSAERPKGSFSTLEIQRTEQGDSAMYLCASSPGQANIQYFGAGTRLSVL.

V gene TRBV7-6 combines with J gene TRBJ1-5, with D maybe TRBD1 (5 bases). The CDR3 is made up of 17 amino acids. Germline assignment: CDR1 SGHVS and CDR2 FNYEAQ. The V and J ends lost 2 bases and 0 bases respectively, with 14 bases between them. Here the CDR3 reads CASSLYEGLYSNQPQHF. The CDR3 DNA sequence: TGTGCCAGCAGCTTATATGAGGGACTCTATAGCAATCAGCCCCAGCATTTT.

The V call is TRBV10-1, the J call TRBJ1-1; no firm D call. The germline CDR1 and CDR2 sequences are WNHNN and SYGVQD (reference sequence). V lost 0 bases and J 1 base, leaving 6 bases between the germline ends. The CDR3 has 14 amino acids. Written as DNA, the CDR3 is TGCGCCAGCAGTGAGTCGATTGGGAACACTGAAGCTTTCTTT. It translates to CASSESIGNTEAFF.

The chain is built from TRBV5-1 and TRBJ2-5, with 7 bases identical to TRBD1. CDR1 is SGHRS and CDR2 is YFSETQ in the germline V gene. Trimming at V came to 4 bases and at J to 5 bases, leaving 8 bases not matched to a gene. This CDR3 is built from 14 residues. The CDR3 sequence is CASSRNRGGETQYF. The DNA for the CDR3 is TGCGCCAGCAGCAGGAACAGGGGTGGGGAGACCCAGTACTTC.